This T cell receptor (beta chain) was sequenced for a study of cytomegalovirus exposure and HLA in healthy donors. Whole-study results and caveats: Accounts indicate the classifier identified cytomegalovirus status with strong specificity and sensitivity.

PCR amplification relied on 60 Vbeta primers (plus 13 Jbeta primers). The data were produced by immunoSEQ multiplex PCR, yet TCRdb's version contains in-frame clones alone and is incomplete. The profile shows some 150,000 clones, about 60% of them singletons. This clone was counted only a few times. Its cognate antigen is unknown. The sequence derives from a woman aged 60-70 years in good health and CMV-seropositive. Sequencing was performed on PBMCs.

CDR3 sequence reads: CASSITGSGTEAFF. CDR3 DNA: TGTGCCAGTAGTATAACAGGGTCCGGCACTGAAGCTTTCTTT. The gene calls are TRBV19 and TRBJ1-1; tentatively, D is TRBD1 (6 bases). V was pared by 2 bases and J by 4 bases, with 11 bases between. This CDR3 has 14 amino acids. Germline V lookup: CDR1 LNHDA, CDR2 SQIVND (reference sequence).